Given below is one TCR beta chain in context. Its antigen is still unknown. Per-nucleotide qualities are absent, and no much larger clonotype sits a single base away. The germline V gene gives CDR1 as MNHEY and CDR2 as SVGAGI. The CDR3 contains 14 residues, cysteine and phenylalanine counted. Only the CDR3 part of the read is kept: 42 bases, read in frame from the first base. V gives up 2 bases and J gives up 8 bases, and the segment between their germline ends measures 13 bases. All of the isolated RNA was reverse transcribed with the High Capacity cDNA Reverse Transcription Kit, so expressed TCRB transcripts were sequenced. Deep immunoSEQ sequencing was applied to naive, central memory and regulatory T cell samples, giving an average of around 3.8 million total reads per sample. Sorted cells were lysed in RLT buffer, and RNA was extracted using DNase-treated RNeasy Micro or Mini kits according to cell number. To prevent cross-contamination, each cell subset was processed individually, whereas patient and healthy donor samples were processed jointly. TCRB sequences were amplified from cDNA with the immunoSEQ multiplex PCR, producing 87-bp fragments spanning the CDR3 region. Amplicons were sequenced on the Illumina HiSeq platform. The original pipeline was this. PCR bias was corrected computationally using synthetic template baselines, and reads within Hamming distance 2 were collapsed, with unmergeable singletons discarded. Reads were aligned against IMGT so that V, D and J genes, CDR3 length and insertions or deletions at six rearrangement sites could be assigned. Within each subset, clonotype counts were normalized to sorted cell number, and only after that were true diversity and Gini coefficients computed with the tcR R package. Repertoire sharing was quantified using the overlap coefficient calculated on TCRB nucleotide sequences. As a proxy for the pre-selection repertoire, out-of-frame TCRB sequences from naive cells were analyzed. This immuneACCESS table, as held by TCRdb, lists in-frame sequences with V and J called but not all clones. Of the missing ones, under half trace to an unresolved V gene in checked studies; the others have no known cause. V and J calls and clone size follow that table, whereas D and trimming were derived from the DNA. Within this sample are hundreds of thousands of clones, with around an eighth of them counted one time only. The ten largest clones take up less than 0.04% of the sample.

These data originate in a study of beta chain features in type 1 diabetes (dated by TCRdb to the late 2010s). At the level of the whole study: Mean age, gender distribution, total cell number and subset yield did not differ between patients and healthy donors. Across all samples, about 110 million sorted cells were examined, and cell number per subset correlated strongly with RNA yield. In the study, TCRB repertoires of sorted circulating CD4+ T cell subsets from recently diagnosed type 1 diabetes patients were compared with those of matched healthy donors. Naive and central memory subsets were obtained from all 30 or so donors, but regulatory and stem cell-like memory subsets were isolated from only 8 patients and roughly eight healthy donors. Study-level results and caveats: Type 1 diabetes patients showed a moderate but significant shortening of TCRB CDR3 length in all four CD4+ subsets. Patients with type 1 diabetes made fewer insertions and deleted more nucleotides at VDJ recombination sites, implying thymic rearrangement abnormalities. Because cDNA rather than genomic DNA was sequenced, highly expressing activated cells could have been over-represented, although no difference in activation and CD3 levels was found between groups. Only small numbers of individuals were included in the HLA sub-analyses, which left unresolved whether HLA type had any influence on TCRB rearrangement. Shorter templates might be favored by PCR, yet because patient and control samples were amplified and corrected together, any such skew would affect both groups equally. Naive, central memory and regulatory TCRB repertoires appeared to be more alike among patients than among healthy donors.

Each donor gave one peripheral blood draw, averaging about 100 mL, which was collected into heparinised tubes. A BD FACSAria II was used to sort naive, central memory, regulatory and stem cell-like memory CD4+ T cells with a panel that included CD45RO, CCR7, CD25, CD127, CD95 and CD27. A purity above 98% was achieved for all sorted populations. PBMCs were separated immediately by Lymphoprep density gradient centrifugation and were stained directly, without being cultured. So that batch effects would be minimized, each experiment stained and sorted samples in pairs, pairing one healthy donor with one patient.

The receptor was isolated from a man younger than 35 with type 1 diabetes. Source material: naive CD4+ T cells from blood. Explained via the paper, the cell subset or site label denotes: true naive CD4+ T cells. The chain was built from TRBV6-5 and TRBJ2-4; TRBD1 could be the D gene, as 5 bases match. CDR3 reads: CASSYIQGRDIQYF. The DNA sequence follows: TGTGCCAGCAGTTACATCCAGGGAAGGGACATTCAGTACTTC.